A selection of T cell receptor beta chains follows, all from one sample in a study of T cell responses to AZD1222 COVID-19 vaccine. Data came from immunoSEQ multiplex PCR; TCRdb stores just in-frame clones and leaves some out. Of fewer than 180,000 clones listed, about 92% are singletons. The sample here was peripheral blood, taken 28 days after the second AZD1222 dose. The receptor set was obtained from an adult who received the AZD1222 COVID-19 vaccine. CDR3s include the opening cysteine and the closing phenylalanine or tryptophan. The D gene is left open where the match is weak. Only part of the rows carry a size: once, few, many, or a class if the clone is expanded.

abundance,j_gene,v_gene,d_gene,CDR3nt,CDR3aa
-,TRBJ2-4,TRBV6-2/TRBV6-3,TRBD1,TGTGCCAGCAGTTCCGGGACAGGGATCGAGTACTTC,CASSSGTGIEYF
-,TRBJ2-1,TRBV5-4,TRBD1,TGTGCCAGCAGCCCGCGACAGGGGGCGAAGTACAATGAGCAGTTCTTC,CASSPRQGAKYNEQFF
-,TRBJ2-5,TRBV7-3,TRBD2,TGTGCCAGCAGCTCCGGGACTAGCGGGAGTCTATCGGAGACCCAGTACTTC,CASSSGTSGSLSETQYF
-,TRBJ1-4,TRBV19,-,TGTGCCAGTAGTATCCGGGGGCCAGGAGGCGATGAAAAACTGTTTTTT,CASSIRGPGGDEKLFF
-,TRBJ2-1,TRBV7-3,TRBD2,TGTGCCAGCAGCTTAGTTAGCGGGAGAGGGGCCTCCTACAATGAGCAGTTCTTC,CASSLVSGRGASYNEQFF
-,TRBJ2-3,TRBV7-2,TRBD2,TGTGCCAGCAGCCTCCGACCCAGCGGGAGGGCCGATACGCAGTATTTT,CASSLRPSGRADTQYF
once,TRBJ1-2,TRBV28,-,TGTGCCAGCAGTCAGCCGGGCCCCGCGGTTGGCTACACCTTC,CASSQPGPAVGYTF
-,TRBJ2-5,TRBV2,-,TGTGCCAGCAGTGACGATCGTCTGCCGGGGCAAGAGACCCAGTACTTC,CASSDDRLPGQETQYF
-,TRBJ1-1,TRBV7-9,-,TGTGCCAGCAGCCGCCGGGACCGAGAGAACACTGAAGCTTTCTTT,CASSRRDRENTEAFF
-,TRBJ2-2,TRBV9,-,TGTGCCAGCAGCGTAGGAAGGGGAACAACCGGGGAGCTGTTTTTT,CASSVGRGTTGELFF
-,TRBJ2-6,TRBV3-1/TRBV3-2,-,TGTGCCAGCAGCCAGGCATCTGGGGCCAACGTCCTGACTTTC,CASSQASGANVLTF
-,TRBJ1-3,TRBV3-1/TRBV3-2,-,TGTGCCAGCAGCTACAGGGTTGCAGGAAACACCATATATTTT,CASSYRVAGNTIYF
-,TRBJ2-7,TRBV11-2,TRBD1,TGTGCCAGCAGCTTATGGGGGACAGCTTTCCACGAGCAGTACTTC,CASSLWGTAFHEQYF
-,TRBJ2-1,TRBV5-1,-,TGCGCCAGCAGCTTGGTCGCTTATGAGCAGTTCTTC,CASSLVAYEQFF
-,TRBJ2-1,TRBV6-4,TRBD2,TGTGCCAGCAGTGTAGGCGGGAGCTCCTACAATGAGCAGTTCTTC,CASSVGGSSYNEQFF
-,TRBJ1-5,TRBV2,TRBD1,TGTGCCAGCAGGGGGACAGGGGTTGGTCAGCCCCAGCATTTT,CASRGTGVGQPQHF
-,TRBJ1-3,TRBV4-1,-,TGCGCCAGCAGCCAAGATCGGGACTGGCGTTCGGCCATATATTTT,CASSQDRDWRSAIYF
-,TRBJ2-1,TRBV11-1,-,TGTGCCAGCAGCTTAACTAGTCTGAATTCCTACAATGAGCAGTTCTTC,CASSLTSLNSYNEQFF
few,TRBJ1-1,TRBV5-1,TRBD1,TGCGCCAGCAGCGCGGGGACAGACCTAATTGAAGCTTTCTTT,CASSAGTDLIEAFF
-,TRBJ2-5,TRBV6-6,-,TGTGCCAGCAGCCTACATCGTAGGGCAGAGACCCAGTACTTC,CASSLHRRAETQYF
-,TRBJ1-5,TRBV19,TRBD1,TGTGCCAGCTGGACGGGACAGGGTTTCCAGCCCCAGCATTTT,CASWTGQGFQPQHF
-,TRBJ2-7,TRBV27,TRBD2,TGTGCCAGCAGTTTATCCCGAGGACTAGCGGGAGCATCGTACGAGCAGTACTTC,CASSLSRGLAGASYEQYF
-,TRBJ1-2,TRBV10-3,-,TGTGCCATCAGTGAGGAGGGGAGGGCCTATGGCTACACCTTC,CAISEEGRAYGYTF